Below, 17 T cell receptor beta chains from the same sample are listed, as sequenced in a study of technical replicates of blood from four donors. Profiling relied on immunoSEQ multiplex PCR, and the TCRdb table lists in-frame clones only, not all of them. The data show about 83,000 clones, 90% to 98% seen once. Source material: T cells isolated from PBMCs. These receptors all stem from a human donor in good health.

This clone was detected once. This chain's CDR3 is CASSFFRESSYNEQFF. For the CDR3, the DNA is TGCGCCAGCAGCTTCTTTCGGGAGAGCTCCTACAATGAGCAGTTCTTC. The genes are TRBV5-1 and TRBJ2-1; TRBD2 is a possible D gene (6 bases). From germline, CDR1 is SGHRS and CDR2 YFSETQ. The CDR3 length is 16 residues. Trimming took 2 bases from V and 0 from J, leaving 12 bases between them.

The V call is TRBV7-7, the J call TRBJ2-7, with a possible D match to TRBD1 (6 bases). The germline V gene has CDR1 SSHAT and CDR2 FNYEAQ (reference sequence). The CDR3 consists of 14 residues. The V and J ends lost 3 bases and 5 bases respectively, with 14 bases between them. The DNA for the CDR3 is TGTGCCAGCAGCTTTTCCAGGGGAGCTGACGAGCAGTACTTC. This gives the protein CASSFSRGADEQYF. The variable domain in full, with the rest retrieved from reference TRBV7-7 and TRBJ2-7, is GAGVSQSPRYKVTKRGQDVTLRCDPISSHATLYWYQQALGQGPEFLTYFNYEAQPDKSGLPSDRFSAERPEGSISTLTIQRTEQRDSAMYRCASSFSRGADEQYFGPGTRLTVT.

This clone was detected only once. This chain uses TRBV27 with TRBJ2-3; no reliable D call. The germline V gene has CDR1 MNHEY and CDR2 SMNVEV (reference sequence). The CDR3 runs to 13 residues. V was cut by 2 bases and J by 6 bases, with 9 bases left in between. CDR3 sequence: CASSLVELDTQYF. The CDR3 DNA sequence: TGTGCCAGCAGTTTAGTGGAGCTCGATACGCAGTATTTT.

For the CDR3, the DNA is TGTGCCAGCAGTTACTCGAACGGGATGAGTCAGCCCCAGCATTTT. Protein sequence: CASSYSNGMSQPQHF. This chain uses TRBV6-5 with TRBJ1-5, with D unresolved. This CDR3 spans 15 amino acids. Germline CDR1 and CDR2: MNHEY and SVGAGI. Trimming removed 0 bases from V and 6 bases from J, with 12 bases in between.

With respect to this clone: The junction departs from germline at one end; a sequencing error may be responsible. The chain couples TRBV28 to TRBJ1-3, with TRBD1 matching over 8 bases. CDR1 and CDR2 (germline): MDHEN, SYDVKM. The CDR3 consists of 17 residues. CDR3 in amino acids: CAGSDPGQAISGNTIYF. The CDR3, as DNA: TGTGCCGGCAGTGACCCGGGACAGGCGATCTCTGGAAACACCATATATTTT. The complete variable domain, with remaining parts taken from reference TRBV28 and TRBJ1-3, reads DVKVTQSSRYLVKRTGEKVFLECVQDMDHENMFWYRQDPGLGLRLIYFSYDVKMKEKGDIPEGYSVSREKKERFSLILESASTNQTSMYLCAGSDPGQAISGNTIYFGEGSWLTVV.

The gene calls are TRBV5-8 and TRBJ2-7, with 11 bases matching TRBD1. Trimming removed 2 bases from V and 3 bases from J; junction bases left unmatched: 1. CDR3 length: 14 amino acids. The V gene's germline CDR1 is SGHTS and CDR2 YDEGEE. The CDR3 nucleotides are TGTGCCAGCAGCTTCGGGACAGGGGGCTACGAGCAGTACTTC. Its protein product is CASSFGTGGYEQYF.

This chain joins TRBV18 and TRBJ2-6; 11 nucleotides line up with TRBD1. V lost 6 bases, J lost 2 bases, and 3 bases stayed unmatched. Germline V lookup: CDR1 KGHSH, CDR2 LQKENI. The CDR3 covers 16 residues. CDR3 in amino acids: CASSQGQGAGANVLTF. The CDR3 nucleotides read TGTGCCAGCTCCCAGGGACAGGGGGCTGGGGCCAACGTCCTGACTTTC.

The chain has TRBV14 and TRBJ2-1; D is unclear. This CDR3 has 14 residues. Trimming removed 1 base at V and 4 bases at J, with 8 bases between. From germline, CDR1 is SGHDN and CDR2 FVKESK. The chain's CDR3 is CASSQGRVYNEQFF. CDR3 coding DNA: TGTGCCAGCAGCCAAGGAAGAGTTTACAATGAGCAGTTCTTC.

CDR3 sequence reads: CASSLGGTGRTDTQYF. The CDR3 DNA reads as TGCGCCAGCAGCTTGGGGGGGACAGGGCGAACAGATACGCAGTATTTT. The rearrangement links TRBV5-1 to TRBJ2-3; 9 nucleotides match TRBD1. Germline V gives CDR1 SGHRS, CDR2 YFSETQ. This CDR3 is 16 amino acids long. Trimming cost V 0 bases and J 3 bases; bases outside gene matches: 5.

This clone was seen only once. This sequence joins TRBV9 and TRBJ2-1; D may be TRBD2 (5 bases). This CDR3 spans 16 amino acids. The germline V gene has CDR1 SGDLS and CDR2 YYNGEE. V lost 3 bases and J 0 bases, leaving 13 bases between the germline ends. The DNA for the CDR3 is TGTGCCAGCAGCGCAAGTCCGGGGAGCTCCTACAATGAGCAGTTCTTC. Protein: CASSASPGSSYNEQFF.

This chain links TRBV5-6 with TRBJ1-1, with D possibly TRBD1 on 5 matching bases. The germline V and J ends were trimmed by 3 bases and 4 bases, with 19 bases remaining between them. From germline, CDR1 is SGHDT and CDR2 YYEEEE. The CDR3 loop spans 16 amino acids. CDR3 in DNA: TGTGCCAGCAGCTCCTTCAGGGTAACAGTTGGCACTGAAGCTTTCTTT. It encodes CASSSFRVTVGTEAFF.

The chain links TRBV11-2 to TRBJ2-4, with TRBD1 as a possible D gene (5 bases). Trimming cost V 2 bases and J 2 bases, with 13 bases left between them. CDR3 length equals 16 residues. Germline V gene sequence: CDR1 SGHAT, CDR2 FQNNGV. CDR3 sequence: CASSLQGLLPKNIQYF. DNA for the CDR3: TGTGCCAGCAGCTTACAGGGTCTTCTGCCCAAAAACATTCAGTACTTC.

The chain combines TRBV15 with TRBJ2-7, with D perhaps TRBD2 (5 bases). Trimming cost V 8 bases and J 7 bases, with 21 bases left between them. This CDR3 has 14 amino acids. CDR1 and CDR2 (germline): LNHNV, YYDKDF (reference sequence). CDR3 sequence: CATRTFGVSTEQYF. The DNA of the CDR3 is TGTGCCACCCGTACATTCGGGGTTTCTACGGAGCAGTACTTC.

The chain carries TRBV10-3 and TRBJ2-7; possibly TRBD1 for D (6 bases). Deletions cut 6 bases from V and 5 bases from J, with 8 bases between. The CDR3 has 11 residues. Germline CDR1 is ENHRY and CDR2 is SYGVKD. CDR3 DNA sequence: TGTGCCATCAGAACAGGGAACGAGCAGTACTTC. It encodes CAIRTGNEQYF.

This chain connects TRBV5-1 to TRBJ2-2; 7 bases agree with TRBD2. J lost 3 bases, V lost 2 bases, and 4 bases had no gene match. The CDR3 extends over 15 amino acids. Germline loops: CDR1 SGHRS, CDR2 YFSETQ. The DNA of the CDR3 is TGCGCCAGCAGCTTACCTCGGGAGGACACCGGGGAGCTGTTTTTT. It codes for CASSLPREDTGELFF.

This chain joins TRBV5-6 and TRBJ1-1, with D possibly being TRBD1 (6 bases). Trimming stripped 4 bases from V and 2 bases from J, with 9 bases between. CDR1 is SGHDT and CDR2 is YYEEEE in the germline V gene. This CDR3 has 13 residues. The CDR3 region is CASSEDRNTEAFF. Written as DNA, the CDR3 is TGTGCCAGCAGCGAGGACAGAAACACTGAAGCTTTCTTT.

The chain employs TRBV25-1 and TRBJ2-3; 11 nucleotides align to TRBD2. V gave up 3 bases and J gave up 0 bases; unmatched junction bases: 5. From germline, CDR1 is MGHDK and CDR2 SYGVNS. CDR3 size: 17 residues. CDR3 sequence reads: CASSDLGLAASTDTQYF. CDR3 nucleotide sequence: TGTGCCAGCAGTGATTTGGGACTAGCGGCTAGCACAGATACGCAGTATTTT.